Given below is one T cell receptor (beta chain) in context. The same CDR3 arises from other DNA sequences in this sample as well. TCRdb's table, derived via immunoSEQ multiplex PCR, lists solely in-frame clones and lacks some. The table includes 6,000 or so clones, just under 75% detected once. These data come from a study of blood T cell repertoires in COVID-19. The CDR3 runs to 12 residues. V was trimmed by 2 bases and J by 5 bases, leaving 6 bases between them. The source of this sequence is a man aged 55 to 69 with acute or convalescent COVID-19. Input material: peripheral blood. The gene calls are TRBV12-3 or TRBV12-4 and TRBJ1-2; D not resolved. The CDR3 DNA reads TGTGCCAGCAGTTTAAATCGTTATGGCTACACCTTC. Translation: CASSLNRYGYTF.